A single sample is the source of the 11 T cell receptor beta chains below, sequenced in a study of cytomegalovirus exposure and HLA in healthy donors. Method: immunoSEQ multiplex PCR; TCRdb's copy keeps in-frame clones and lacks some. The table has some 84,000 clones, approximately 91% seen once; the top ten hold roughly 2.1%. The source material was PBMCs. Every receptor here comes from a man aged 30-40 years in good health and CMV-seronegative.

The V call is TRBV20-1, the J call TRBJ2-1; D gene uncertain. V dropped 6 bases and J dropped 12 bases, with 15 bases sitting between them. Per germline, CDR1 DFQATT and CDR2 SNEGSKA (reference sequence). The CDR3 covers 11 residues. The CDR3 protein is CSARAGLGQFF. The DNA for the CDR3 is TGCAGTGCCCGAGCTGGCCTAGGGCAGTTCTTC.

The V gene is TRBV25-1, the J gene TRBJ2-4; TRBD2 is a possible D gene (6 bases). V lost 6 bases to trimming and J lost 5 bases, with 14 bases between them. Looked up from germline, CDR1 is MGHDK and CDR2 is SYGVNS. The CDR3 extends over 14 amino acids. For the CDR3, the DNA is TGTGCCAGCAGGAGGTCGGGGGTGCAAAACATTCAGTACTTC. The encoded protein is CASRRSGVQNIQYF.

The chain joins TRBV9 to TRBJ1-3, with D perhaps TRBD1 (5 bases). This CDR3 contains 15 residues. V dropped 7 bases and J dropped 0 bases, with 14 bases sitting between them. Germline CDR1 SGDLS, CDR2 YYNGEE. The CDR3 bases are TGTGCCAGCGGCCCTCAGGGATACTCTGGAAACACCATATATTTT. Encoded protein: CASGPQGYSGNTIYF.

The genes are TRBV27 and TRBJ2-7; a weak D match, TRBD1 (5 bases). The CDR3 has 12 amino acids. The germline gives CDR1 MNHEY, CDR2 SMNVEV (reference sequence). V was pared by 3 bases and J by 5 bases, with 8 bases between. The CDR3 region is CASSFAGNEQYF. The DNA for the CDR3 is TGTGCCAGCAGTTTTGCAGGGAACGAGCAGTACTTC.

This clone appeared a single time. The V call is TRBV5-4, the J call TRBJ2-7; D unclear. Trimming took 3 bases from V and 6 from J, leaving 7 bases between them. The germline CDR1 and CDR2 sequences are SGHNT and YYREEE (reference sequence). The CDR3 sequence is 11 residues long. For the CDR3, the DNA is TGTGCCAGCAGCTCCCCCCTCGAGCAGTACTTC. It encodes CASSSPLEQYF.

The V gene is TRBV19, the J gene TRBJ2-4, with D possibly being TRBD2 (6 bases). The CDR3 sequence is 16 residues long. Trimming shortened V by 5 bases and J by 12 bases, and 26 bases separated the two germline ends. Germline lookup yields CDR1 LNHDA and CDR2 SQIVND (reference sequence). CDR3 loop: CASSAQRRGRLGSQYF. The CDR3 nucleotides are TGTGCCAGTAGTGCCCAGAGGCGGGGACGTCTTGGTTCTCAGTACTTC.

The genes are TRBV10-2 and TRBJ2-5, with D possibly TRBD2 on 5 matching bases. The CDR3 is made up of 13 amino acids. Trimming left V 5 bases short and J 2 bases short, with 9 bases between. The germline V gene has CDR1 WSHSY and CDR2 SAAADI. DNA of the CDR3: TGCGCCAGCAGTCGCGGGCCACAAGAGACCCAGTACTTC. This codes for CASSRGPQETQYF.

The rearrangement joins TRBV29-1 to TRBJ2-1, with D tentatively TRBD1 (6 bases). V was trimmed by 3 bases and J by 5 bases, leaving 14 bases between them. CDR1 and CDR2 from the germline V gene are SQVTM and ANQGSEA. The CDR3 totals 14 residues. DNA for the CDR3: TGCAGCGTTGAGGGACAAGGGGTCGACAATGAGCAGTTCTTC. Residues: CSVEGQGVDNEQFF.

The rearrangement links TRBV18 to TRBJ2-1, with TRBD1 matching 9 bases. Germline assignment: CDR1 KGHSH and CDR2 LQKENI. The CDR3 has 15 residues. Germline trimming cut 5 bases from V and 2 bases from J; bases unmatched to any gene: 4. The CDR3 bases are TGTGCCAGCTCAGACAGGGGGGTTGCCTACAATGAGCAGTTCTTC. Translated: CASSDRGVAYNEQFF.

This chain joins TRBV9 and TRBJ2-7; 8 positions agree with TRBD1. The junction had 7 bases not matched to a gene; V was cut back by 0 bases and J by 5 bases. Per germline, CDR1 SGDLS and CDR2 YYNGEE. This CDR3 has 15 residues. As DNA, the CDR3 is TGTGCCAGCAGCGTAGGCGGACAGGGTCCCCACGAGCAGTACTTC. Translated, it gives CASSVGGQGPHEQYF.

This sequence joins TRBV30 and TRBJ2-3; maybe TRBD1 (6 bases). This CDR3 region has 14 residues. Looked up from germline, CDR1 is GTSNPN and CDR2 is SVGIG (reference sequence). V lost 5 bases and J lost 1, with 13 bases in between. CDR3 DNA: TGTGCCTGGGGCCTAGGGGGAGGCACAGATACGCAGTATTTT. Its protein is CAWGLGGGTDTQYF.